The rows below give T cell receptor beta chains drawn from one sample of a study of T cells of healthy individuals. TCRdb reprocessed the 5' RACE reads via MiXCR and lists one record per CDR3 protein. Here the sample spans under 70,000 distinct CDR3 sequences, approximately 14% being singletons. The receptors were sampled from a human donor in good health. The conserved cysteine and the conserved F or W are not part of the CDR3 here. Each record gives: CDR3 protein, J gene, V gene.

cdr3_aa: ASSREPGTDTQY
j_call: TRBJ2-3
v_call: TRBV3-1

cdr3_aa: ASSFSPEATGELF
j_call: TRBJ2-2
v_call: TRBV7-2

cdr3_aa: ASRDITGSNQPQH
j_call: TRBJ1-5
v_call: TRBV2

cdr3_aa: ATSRDPPGELF
j_call: TRBJ2-2
v_call: TRBV15

cdr3_aa: ASSQDLGTSETQY
j_call: TRBJ2-5
v_call: TRBV4-3

cdr3_aa: ASSRGSQETQY
j_call: TRBJ2-5
v_call: TRBV19

cdr3_aa: ASHLGGRDNEQF
j_call: TRBJ2-1
v_call: TRBV10-3

cdr3_aa: ASTSRGSAYEQY
j_call: TRBJ2-7
v_call: TRBV5-4

cdr3_aa: ASSQDDFDPLADHRGTQY
j_call: TRBJ2-5
v_call: TRBV3-1

cdr3_aa: ASSYQVTGNTIY
j_call: TRBJ1-3
v_call: TRBV6-5

cdr3_aa: ASSDRDSRQPQH
j_call: TRBJ1-5
v_call: TRBV9

cdr3_aa: ASSQVRGIGNQPQH
j_call: TRBJ1-5
v_call: TRBV4-3

cdr3_aa: ASNRAGDNEQF
j_call: TRBJ2-1
v_call: TRBV5-1

cdr3_aa: ASSAVYGYT
j_call: TRBJ1-2
v_call: TRBV7-9

cdr3_aa: ASSQDGLAQETQY
j_call: TRBJ2-5
v_call: TRBV12-3/TRBV12-4

cdr3_aa: ASSQEITGLGNGYT
j_call: TRBJ1-2
v_call: TRBV4-2

cdr3_aa: ASSSPGIRAF
j_call: TRBJ1-1
v_call: TRBV9

cdr3_aa: ASSDWDKSSGANVLT
j_call: TRBJ2-6
v_call: TRBV2

cdr3_aa: ASSKVGGSRSEQY
j_call: TRBJ2-7
v_call: TRBV21-1

cdr3_aa: SVEGPGSYEQY
j_call: TRBJ2-7
v_call: TRBV29-1

cdr3_aa: SASPTGTGNQPQH
j_call: TRBJ1-5
v_call: TRBV20-1

cdr3_aa: ASSPFGTSNTEAF
j_call: TRBJ1-1
v_call: TRBV12-3/TRBV12-4

cdr3_aa: ASSRTSGTSGSRQETQY
j_call: TRBJ2-5
v_call: TRBV7-2

cdr3_aa: ASTKGRQIYNSPLH
j_call: TRBJ1-6
v_call: TRBV6-5

cdr3_aa: SVGEGGNSPLH
j_call: TRBJ1-6
v_call: TRBV29-1

cdr3_aa: SASAVSGANVLT
j_call: TRBJ2-6
v_call: TRBV20-1

cdr3_aa: ASSRMGGGAYEQY
j_call: TRBJ2-7
v_call: TRBV7-2

cdr3_aa: ASSGRDRVAYNEQF
j_call: TRBJ2-1
v_call: TRBV7-9

cdr3_aa: SVETTPGNEQY
j_call: TRBJ2-7
v_call: TRBV29-1

cdr3_aa: ASSQAGGNEQF
j_call: TRBJ2-1
v_call: TRBV4-3

cdr3_aa: ASSLVPSTDTQY
j_call: TRBJ2-3
v_call: TRBV5-5

cdr3_aa: ASSFLSGGTGELF
j_call: TRBJ2-2
v_call: TRBV2

cdr3_aa: ASSSVRQGLSYEQY
j_call: TRBJ2-7
v_call: TRBV6-2/TRBV6-3

cdr3_aa: ASSPSGRNEQY
j_call: TRBJ2-7
v_call: TRBV7-2

cdr3_aa: ASSLSTGHTYEQY
j_call: TRBJ2-7
v_call: TRBV27

cdr3_aa: ASSQVSGTGNGYT
j_call: TRBJ1-2
v_call: TRBV3-1

cdr3_aa: ASSLGTADYGYT
j_call: TRBJ1-2
v_call: TRBV4-3

cdr3_aa: ASSSHSPGGRQPQH
j_call: TRBJ1-5
v_call: TRBV27

cdr3_aa: AISMGWGPQH
j_call: TRBJ1-5
v_call: TRBV10-3

cdr3_aa: SARDPRAPTEAF
j_call: TRBJ1-1
v_call: TRBV20-1

cdr3_aa: PIKGLVYTEAF
j_call: TRBJ1-1
v_call: TRBV24-1

cdr3_aa: ASSLLTGTETYEQY
j_call: TRBJ2-7
v_call: TRBV13

cdr3_aa: SARDAGTAYEQY
j_call: TRBJ2-7
v_call: TRBV20-1

cdr3_aa: ASSPGGRDPMGNIQY
j_call: TRBJ2-4
v_call: TRBV6-8

cdr3_aa: SVSGTDYEQY
j_call: TRBJ2-7
v_call: TRBV29-1

cdr3_aa: ASSLVGGLPNTGELF
j_call: TRBJ2-2
v_call: TRBV11-1

cdr3_aa: SVELQGMGLH
j_call: TRBJ1-6
v_call: TRBV29-1

cdr3_aa: ASSVGLGGYNEQF
j_call: TRBJ2-1
v_call: TRBV9

cdr3_aa: SASQSAGGLSTDTQY
j_call: TRBJ2-3
v_call: TRBV20-1

cdr3_aa: ASSSETGNSPLR
j_call: TRBJ1-6
v_call: TRBV5-1

cdr3_aa: AISESDTEAF
j_call: TRBJ1-1
v_call: TRBV10-3

cdr3_aa: ASIVEGWTDTQY
j_call: TRBJ2-3
v_call: TRBV7-2

cdr3_aa: SGSGINYGYT
j_call: TRBJ1-2
v_call: TRBV20-1

cdr3_aa: ASSYEDSAGYT
j_call: TRBJ1-2
v_call: TRBV6-6

cdr3_aa: ASSYLGTDSPLH
j_call: TRBJ1-6
v_call: TRBV6-2/TRBV6-3